The clone carrying this T cell receptor beta chain was seen repeatedly, ten times or more. What it binds is not known. The CDR3 covers 12 residues. V was pared by 6 bases and J by 4 bases, with 12 bases between. CDR1 DFQATT and CDR2 SNEGSKA come from the germline V gene (reference sequence). The sample comes from a study of read filtering for tumor transcriptome and immune sequencing. Study overall: Mean patient age was roughly 66 years, range roughly 40 to 80; approximately 18 male, 14 to 15 female. RNA-seq yielded only about 75 to 1273 TCR reads, IR-seq about 3.5 to 10.27 million.

The library was built from around 0.4 ug RNA with molecular barcoded adaptors for alpha/delta and beta/gamma chains. In TCRdb, the reads were re-called with MiXCR into one record per CDR3 protein. Of 100,000 to 150,000 distinct CDR3 sequences listed, less than 15% are singletons. General study points: RNA-seq captured clonotypes less deeply and reliably than IR-seq.

Sampling of bone marrow took place during active disease in every patient. This receptor was identified in a donor aged 40 or older with multiple myeloma. The chain employs TRBV20-1 and TRBJ1-1; D possibly corresponds to TRBD1 (6 bases). Sample: a population of CD138-negative cells sorted from bone marrow. CDR3 DNA: TGCAGTGCCTTACAGGGCGGCACTGAAGCTTTCTTT. Its protein is CSALQGGTEAFF.